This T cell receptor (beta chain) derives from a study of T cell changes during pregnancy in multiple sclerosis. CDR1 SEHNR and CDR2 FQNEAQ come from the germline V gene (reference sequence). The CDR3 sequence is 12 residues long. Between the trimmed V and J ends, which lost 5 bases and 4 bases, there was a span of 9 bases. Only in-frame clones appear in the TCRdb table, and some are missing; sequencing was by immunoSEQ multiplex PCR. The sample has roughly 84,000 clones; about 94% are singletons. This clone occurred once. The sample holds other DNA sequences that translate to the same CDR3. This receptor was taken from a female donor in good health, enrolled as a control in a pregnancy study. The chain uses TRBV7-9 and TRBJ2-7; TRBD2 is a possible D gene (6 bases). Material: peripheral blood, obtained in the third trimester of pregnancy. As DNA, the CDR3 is TGTGCCAGCAGCCCGGGACTGTACGAGCAGTACTTC. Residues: CASSPGLYEQYF. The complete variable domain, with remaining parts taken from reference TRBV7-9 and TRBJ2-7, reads DTGVSQNPRHKITKRGQNVTFRCDPISEHNRLYWYRQTLGQGPEFLTYFQNEAQLEKSRLLSDRFSAERPKGSFSTLEIQRTEQGDSAMYLCASSPGLYEQYFGPGTRLTVT.